This paragraph reports one TCR beta chain. The data belong to a study of blood T cell repertoires in COVID-19. Turning to the study itself: Sources were T cells, B-cell-depleted T cells, or PBMCs; the material itself was cDNA or gDNA.

The data were produced by immunoSEQ multiplex PCR, yet TCRdb's version contains in-frame clones alone and is incomplete. The repertoire holds some 200,000 clones, with around four fifths as singletons. Sequenced sample: peripheral blood. This clonotype originated in a woman aged 60-70 years who had recovered from COVID-19.

CDR3 sequence (DNA): TGTGCCAGCAGAGACGAGGGCGGCTACACCTTC. It yields the protein CASRDEGGYTF. The chain carries TRBV3-1 (or the pseudogene TRBV3-2) and TRBJ1-2; D not certain. Trimming shortened V by 6 bases and J by 8 bases, and 10 bases separated the two germline ends. CDR3 size: 11 residues. Per germline, CDR1 LGHDT and CDR2 YNNKEL (reference sequence).